Listed below are T cell receptor beta chains from one sample, sequenced in a study of shared clonotypes between healthy human individuals. Method: immunoSEQ multiplex PCR; TCRdb's copy keeps in-frame clones and lacks some. The table includes around 1.4 million clones, less than 99% detected once. The sample comprised naive CD4+ T cells sorted from blood. The origin of the receptors is a man aged 30-40 years in good health. Each CDR3 is given with its conserved first and last residue. A D gene is named only where the DNA matches it firmly. Part of the rows lack a size; the others show once, few, many or a class for expanded clones.

TRBD1,TRBV29-1,TRBJ1-5,-,CSVVEKTGNNQPQHF,TGCAGCGTCGTCGAAAAGACAGGGAATAACCAGCCCCAGCATTTT
-,TRBV5-1,TRBJ1-2,-,CASSQDYGYTF,TGCGCCAGCAGCCAGGACTATGGCTACACCTTC
TRBD2,TRBV7-6,TRBJ2-7,-,CASSPVLAGGSYEQYF,TGTGCCAGCAGCCCAGTACTAGCGGGAGGGTCCTACGAGCAGTACTTC
TRBD1,TRBV2,TRBJ2-3,-,CASNRDRGGRTDTQYF,TGTGCCAGTAACCGGGACAGGGGCGGGCGCACAGATACGCAGTATTTT
-,TRBV6-4,TRBJ2-1,-,CASNSGKNEQFF,TGTGCCAGCAATTCAGGGAAGAATGAGCAGTTCTTC
-,TRBV18,TRBJ2-7,-,CASSPQGDSYEQYF,TGTGCCAGCTCACCACAGGGGGACTCATACGAGCAGTACTTC
-,TRBV9,TRBJ1-3,-,CASSVNFGPLGNTIYF,TGTGCCAGCAGCGTAAACTTCGGGCCGTTGGGAAACACCATATATTTT
TRBD2,TRBV7-2,TRBJ2-3,once,CATSNGLAGAPDTQYF,TGTGCCACCAGTAATGGGCTAGCGGGAGCCCCAGATACGCAGTATTTT
-,TRBV5-1,TRBJ2-7,-,CASSPDGNSYEQYF,TGCGCCAGCAGCCCCGATGGGAATTCCTACGAGCAGTACTTC
-,TRBV2,TRBJ2-1,-,CASRYDRQTYNEQFF,TGTGCCAGCAGATACGACAGACAAACCTACAATGAGCAGTTCTTC
-,TRBV20-1,TRBJ2-4,-,CSARSGPIQYF,TGCAGTGCTAGGTCGGGTCCCATTCAGTACTTC
-,TRBV5-6,TRBJ2-7,-,CASSVRRYSYEQYF,TGTGCCAGCAGCGTAAGACGGTACTCCTACGAGCAGTACTTC
-,TRBV9,TRBJ1-5,once,CASSQGGGQPQHF,TGTGCCAGCAGCCAAGGGGGGGGACAGCCCCAGCATTTT
-,TRBV19,TRBJ1-5,-,CASSIGGVPGPRNQPQHF,TGTGCCAGTAGTATTGGAGGCGTTCCGGGGCCCCGCAATCAGCCCCAGCATTTT
-,TRBV5-1,TRBJ2-2,-,CASCSGLGTHSRNTGELFF,TGCGCCAGCTGCTCCGGATTGGGGACCCACAGCAGAAACACCGGGGAGCTGTTTTTT
TRBD1,TRBV7-9,TRBJ2-7,-,CASSPMDRASFAEEQYF,TGTGCCAGCAGCCCAATGGACAGGGCAAGCTTCGCGGAAGAGCAGTACTTC
-,TRBV4-1,TRBJ1-2,-,CASSLEGTLRVYGYTF,TGCGCCAGCAGCCTAGAAGGGACTTTGAGGGTCTATGGCTACACCTTC
-,TRBV7-9,TRBJ2-2,-,CASSLASGLTTNTGELFF,TGTGCCAGCAGCTTAGCATCAGGACTCACCACGAACACCGGGGAGCTGTTTTTT
-,TRBV5-4,TRBJ2-5,-,CASSLAGFTQETQYF,TGTGCCAGCAGCTTGGCGGGGTTTACCCAAGAGACCCAGTACTTC
-,TRBV11-2,TRBJ2-7,once,CASSLLAAKWEQYF,TGTGCCAGCAGCTTATTGGCGGCGAAGTGGGAGCAGTACTTC
-,TRBV2,TRBJ2-7,-,CASSAGPYEQYF,TGTGCCAGCTCGGCAGGACCCTACGAGCAGTACTTC
TRBD2,TRBV5-1,TRBJ2-7,-,CASSLLAASYEQYF,TGCGCCAGCAGTCTCCTAGCGGCCTCCTACGAGCAGTACTTC